The present entry profiles one T cell receptor beta chain with its context. The CDR3 is 14 amino acids. Germline V gene sequence: CDR1 MNHEY, CDR2 SVGAGI. With V trimmed by 5 bases and J by 4 bases, 4 bases remained unmatched. This sample is drawn from a study of blood T cell repertoires in COVID-19. The assay was immunoSEQ multiplex PCR, and TCRdb's table has in-frame clones only and misses some. The data hold more than 90,000 clones, with around 84% observed a single time. The clonotype originates from a man aged 40-49 years with acute or convalescent COVID-19. What was sequenced was peripheral blood. The chain uses TRBV6-5 and TRBJ1-2; 10 bases agree with TRBD1. For the CDR3, the DNA is TGTGCCAGCAGTCGGGGACAGGGGATCTATGGCTACACCTTC. Protein sequence: CASSRGQGIYGYTF.